The clone carrying this T cell receptor (beta chain) has at least ten counts. The CDR3 is 15 residues long. In germline, CDR1 is SGHVS, CDR2 FQNEAQ. J gave up 2 bases and V 5 bases, and 8 bases lay outside the gene matches. The data were taken from a study of regulatory T cells in long-lasting Graves disease. Time point noted: newly diagnosed GD, antithyroid drugs for less than 3 months. With RNA extracted from PBMCs as input, the TCR library was made. HTBI primers from iRepertoire and Arm-PCR of CDR3 regions yielded the TCR beta libraries. TCRdb called the multiplex PCR reads again in MiXCR, with one record for every CDR3 protein. The repertoire holds 200,000 to 250,000 distinct CDR3 sequences, with about 19% as singletons.

The receptor's source is a female donor with Graves disease. The V gene is TRBV7-8, the J gene TRBJ2-7; 8 bases are shared with TRBD1. Sample: peripheral blood mononuclear cells (PBMCs), taken at new diagnosis, from a patient treated with antithyroid drugs. This chain's CDR3 is CASSPQPGQAYEQYF. In DNA form, the CDR3 reads TGTGCCAGCAGCCCACAACCGGGACAGGCCTACGAGCAGTACTTC.